This section outlines one TCR beta chain sequence together with its context. Its antigen is still unknown. The CDR3 loop spans 17 amino acids. With 1 base removed from V and 4 bases from J, the gap between germline ends came to 19 bases. Per the germline V gene, CDR1 is SGHTA and CDR2 is FQGNSA. Employing constant-segment primers, 5'RACE generated TCR alpha and TCR beta cDNA libraries bearing sample barcodes and UMIs. TCRdb reanalysed the 5' RACE reads using MiXCR and keeps one entry per CDR3 protein. The repertoire includes more than 250,000 distinct CDR3 sequences, about 20% of them detected once, and under 25% sits in the top ten. This sample is drawn from a study of T-cell memory formation after mild COVID-19. Study-wide findings and caveats: Clones contracting across day 15 to 85 had a balanced CD4/CD8 profile; later expanding clones leaned CD4+. Largely, contracting CD4+ clones fell within CM and EM, and contracting CD8+ clones within EMRA.

The chain is built from TRBV7-2 and TRBJ1-2, with D perhaps TRBD1 (6 bases). Sequencing was performed on PBMCs or a T cell subset sorted from them (not recorded which). The clonotype was recovered from a man aged 18 to 29 who had mild COVID-19 (a few samples of this study predate the infection). Cell type and time point are not known. DNA for the CDR3: TGTGCCAGCAGCTTAGGCGGTGGCAGGGGATTCGGCTATGGCTACACCTTC. Amino acid sequence: CASSLGGGRGFGYGYTF. Supplemented by reference TRBV7-2 and TRBJ1-2, the full variable domain reads GAGVSQSPSNKVTEKGKDVELRCDPISGHTALYWYRQSLGQGLEFLIYFQGNSAPDKSGLPSDRFSAERTGGSVSTLTIQRTQQEDSAVYLCASSLGGGRGFGYGYTFGSGTRLTVV.